Sequencing of this TCR beta chain was carried out in a study of STAT3 mutations in large granular lymphocyte leukemia. Study-wide results and limits: Clonal expansion was inferred from other time points because no sample existed at each clone's first appearance. All newly emerging clones after therapy were STAT3 wild type. Every T-LGLL patient had at least one immunodominant TCRbeta clonotype. Some patients had dominant TCR clones larger than their STAT3 mutant burden.

V lost 3 bases, J lost 4 bases, and 13 bases lay in between. Germline V gene lookup returns CDR1 MDHEN and CDR2 SYDVKM. The CDR3 contains 15 residues. The data were produced by immunoSEQ multiplex PCR, yet TCRdb's version contains in-frame clones alone and is incomplete. The sample shows about 15,000 clones, over 90% of them seen only once. Of note for this clone: The antigen is undetermined.

The clonotype originates from a woman aged 45-60 years with T-cell large granular lymphocyte leukemia. Some clones in this sample may be carry-over from other donors' samples. Sequenced: peripheral blood mononuclear cells. J is TRBJ2-1 and V is TRBV28, with D perhaps being TRBD1 or TRBD2 (5 bases each). CDR3 loop: CASSFRGEGYNEQFF. The CDR3 region has the DNA TGTGCCAGCAGTTTTAGGGGAGAGGGTTACAATGAGCAGTTCTTC.